This record looks at one TCR beta chain sequence and its context. This clonotype has more than one count but fewer than ten. There is no known antigen for this receptor. The record has no base qualities; no much larger clone is one base away. A distance of 14 bases separates the germline ends of V and J, which lose 6 bases and 2 bases respectively. There are 15 amino acids in the CDR3, from cysteine to phenylalanine inclusive. The kept DNA is CDR3 alone, 45 bases in frame from the first base. For CDR1 and CDR2, the germline V gene (reference sequence) lists SEHNR and FQNEAQ. What this sample's treatment or condition label stands for: in vitro stimulation with specific CMV peptide epitopes to enrich CMV-specific T cells. This sample was included in a study of T cell repertoires in cytomegalovirus infection (dated by TCRdb to between 2018 and 2021). In terms of the full investigation: Alongside well-studied HLA-B-restricted epitopes, the peptide stimulations were aimed at recently identified HLA-C-restricted CMV epitopes, whose presentation resists viral immunomodulation. Donor HLA type was relevant to the analysis, because carriage of CMV infection together with the matching HLA type was indicated by public TCR beta signatures. Summary of the overall study and its limitations: The ex vivo response was dominated by HLA-C-restricted CMV-specific TCR beta clonotypes, and the single most frequent clonotype in two of eight donors was supplied by these HLA-C-restricted clonotypes. Carriers of CMV infection plus the relevant HLA type were discriminated by the cumulative frequency of public TCR beta family members in the study cohort and in an independent 352-donor cohort.

Sequencing was carried out with an Illumina HiSeq 1500. TCRdb applied fastp at Q25 and MiXCR to the public reads, then kept only in-frame beta chains. Under each unique CDR3 protein, matching rows form one entry showing the most common genes and DNA. The sample table holds 450,000 to 600,000 distinct CDR3 sequences, of which 25% to 35% were seen once. Under 20% of the sample goes to the ten largest clones. The clonotype was recovered from a human donor in good health (CMV status not recorded). Some clones in this sample may be carry-over from other donors' samples. The chain is encoded by TRBV7-9 joined to TRBJ2-1; TRBD2 is a weak D gene call, 5 bases matching. The source was cultured PBMCs, collected from culture after CMV antigen stimulation. The bases are TGTGCCAGCAGTTTCCATAGCGACCCCTACAATGAGCAGTTCTTC. Its protein reads: CASSFHSDPYNEQFF.